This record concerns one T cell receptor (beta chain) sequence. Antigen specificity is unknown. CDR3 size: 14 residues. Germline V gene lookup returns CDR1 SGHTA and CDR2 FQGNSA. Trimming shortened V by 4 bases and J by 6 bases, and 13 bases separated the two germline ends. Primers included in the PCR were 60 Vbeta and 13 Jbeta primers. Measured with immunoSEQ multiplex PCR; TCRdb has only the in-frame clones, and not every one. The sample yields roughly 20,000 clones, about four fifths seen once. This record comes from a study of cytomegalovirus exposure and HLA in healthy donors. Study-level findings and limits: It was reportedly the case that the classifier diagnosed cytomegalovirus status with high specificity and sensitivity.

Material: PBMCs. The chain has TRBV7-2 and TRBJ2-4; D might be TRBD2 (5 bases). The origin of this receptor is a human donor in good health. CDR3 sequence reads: CASSSDRRGNIQYF. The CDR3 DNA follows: TGTGCCAGCAGCTCCGATCGACGGGGAAACATTCAGTACTTC.